One and the same sample provided the 24 T cell receptor beta chains below, sequenced in a study of blood T cell repertoires in COVID-19. Produced via immunoSEQ multiplex PCR; TCRdb's table is partial and in-frame only. The profile covers about 380,000 clones, with 88% appearing a single time and about 1.2% taken by the ten largest. Sample: PBMCs or T cells enriched from blood (not recorded which). The source of these receptors is a woman aged 18-29 years who had recovered from COVID-19.

The chain is built from TRBV2 and TRBJ1-2; 12 positions agree with TRBD1. V shed 10 bases, J shed 8 bases, and the junction held 11 bases outside the gene matches. The CDR3 extends over 14 amino acids. The germline CDR1 and CDR2 sequences are SNHLY and FYNNEI. The CDR3 sequence: CATQKGQGAGGYTF. The DNA of the CDR3 is TGTGCCACCCAAAAGGGACAGGGGGCGGGCGGCTACACCTTC. The full variable domain, completed using reference TRBV2 and TRBJ1-2, is EPEVTQTPSHQVTQMGQEVILRCVPISNHLYFYWYRQILGQKVEFLVSFYNNEISEKSEIFDDQFSVERPDGSNFTLKIRSTKLEDSAMYFCATQKGQGAGGYTFGSGTRLTVV.

CDR3 nucleotides: TGTGCCTGGAGTTTGGGGACAGCTAGCACAGATACGCAGTATTTT. Residues: CAWSLGTASTDTQYF. The J gene is TRBJ2-3, the V gene TRBV30; 7 bases align to TRBD1. The germline gives CDR1 GTSNPN, CDR2 SVGIG (reference sequence). V was clipped by 2 bases and J by 0 bases; unmatched bases: 5. The CDR3 spans 15 residues. Based on the CDR3 plus reference TRBV30 and TRBJ2-3, the full variable domain is SQTIHQWPATLVQPVGSPLSLECTVEGTSNPNLYWYRQAAGRGLQLLFYSVGIGQISSEVPQNLSASRPQDRQFILSSKKLLLSDSGFYLCAWSLGTASTDTQYFGPGTRLTVL.

The rearrangement uses TRBV9 and TRBJ1-2; 9 bases agree with TRBD1. CDR1 and CDR2 (germline): SGDLS, YYNGEE. After removal of 4 bases from V and 2 bases from J, the junction contained 6 bases not matched to a gene. The CDR3 length is 15 residues. In DNA form, the CDR3 reads TGTGCCAGCAGCATACAGGGGGCCACGAACTATGGCTACACCTTC. This encodes CASSIQGATNYGYTF.

This rearrangement joins TRBV12-3 or TRBV12-4 to TRBJ1-6, with D possibly matching TRBD1 (6 bases). The CDR3 totals 13 residues. V lost 11 bases, J lost 6 bases, and 14 bases lay in between. CDR3 bases: TGTGCCTGCTTAGGGGGGGTTAATTCACCCCTCCACTTT. Translation: CACLGGVNSPLHF.

The J gene is TRBJ1-1, the V gene TRBV4-1; D is uncertain. From germline, CDR1 is MGHRA and CDR2 YSYEKL. The CDR3 contains 17 residues. Trimming left V 0 bases short and J 0 bases short, with 14 bases between. Here the CDR3 DNA reads TGCGCCAGCAGCCAAGAAGGCGTCGGCAGGTTGAACACTGAAGCTTTCTTT. Amino acids: CASSQEGVGRLNTEAFF.

This clone was observed a few times. The V gene is TRBV15, the J gene TRBJ1-2, with 9 bases identical to TRBD1. V was clipped by 0 bases and J by 7 bases; unmatched bases: 6. This CDR3 region has 15 residues. The germline V gene has CDR1 LNHNV and CDR2 YYDKDF (reference sequence). Here the CDR3 DNA reads TGTGCCACCAGCAGAGAATTTCGGGACAGGGCTGGCTACACCTTC. Its protein product is CATSREFRDRAGYTF. Full variable domain (rest looked up from reference TRBV15 and TRBJ1-2): DAMVIQNPRYQVTQFGKPVTLSCSQTLNHNVMYWYQQKSSQAPKLLFHYYDKDFNNEADTPDNFQSRRPNTSFCFLDIRSPGLGDTAMYLCATSREFRDRAGYTFGSGTRLTVV.

The chain combines TRBV19 with TRBJ1-2; D not resolved. V gave up 7 bases and J gave up 8 bases, with 20 bases separating them. The CDR3 runs 14 residues. CDR1 is LNHDA and CDR2 is SQIVND in the germline V gene (reference sequence). CDR3 coding DNA: TGTGCCAGTAATGGCAGGTCAACCGCCCGGGGCTACACCTTC. Encoded protein: CASNGRSTARGYTF.

The sample holds one count of this clone. This chain joins TRBV5-1 and TRBJ2-1; maybe TRBD2 (7 bases). CDR3 length equals 15 residues. From germline, CDR1 is SGHRS and CDR2 YFSETQ. V lost 4 bases, J lost 6 bases, and 17 bases lay in between. CDR3 loop: CASSGGGGLPNEQFF. The CDR3 DNA sequence: TGCGCCAGCAGCGGTGGCGGGGGCCTACCCAATGAGCAGTTCTTC.

The gene calls are TRBV6-5 and TRBJ1-1; 10 bases are shared with TRBD1. Germline loops: CDR1 MNHEY, CDR2 SVGAGI. J was trimmed by 8 bases and V by 0 bases; bases with no gene match: 9. This CDR3 comprises 16 residues. CDR3 residues: CASSYSSGWDRGEAFF. CDR3 nucleotide sequence: TGTGCCAGCAGTTACTCGTCTGGTTGGGACAGGGGAGAAGCTTTCTTT.

V usage is TRBV5-1 and J usage is TRBJ2-3, with D perhaps TRBD2 (5 bases). This CDR3 is 15 amino acids long. V lost 7 bases, J lost 0 bases, and 15 bases lay in between. CDR1 is SGHRS, CDR2 YFSETQ, per germline. This CDR3 reads CASLHGVVSTDTQYF. CDR3 nucleotides: TGCGCCAGCCTACACGGGGTCGTTAGCACAGATACGCAGTATTTT.

The rearrangement uses TRBV6-4 and TRBJ1-1; D is perhaps TRBD1 (5 bases). CDR3 size: 13 residues. CDR1 and CDR2 (germline): MRHNA, SNTAGT. Between the trimmed V and J ends, which lost 6 bases and 4 bases, there was a span of 12 bases. Here the CDR3 reads CASRRAGGTEAFF. The CDR3, as DNA: TGTGCCAGCAGGCGGGCCGGGGGCACTGAAGCTTTCTTT.

The V gene is TRBV9, the J gene TRBJ1-1; TRBD1 matches at 7 bases. Germline V CDR1 and CDR2: SGDLS, YYNGEE. This CDR3 region has 14 residues. J gave up 4 bases and V 0 bases, and 3 bases lay outside the gene matches. The CDR3 coding sequence is TGTGCCAGCAGCGTAGAGGGGGCCGGCACTGAAGCTTTCTTT. This codes for CASSVEGAGTEAFF.

Note on this clone: Additional DNA sequences in this sample encode the identical CDR3. The V call is TRBV19, the J call TRBJ2-3; 10 nucleotides match TRBD2. This CDR3 comprises 15 residues. Germline CDR1 LNHDA, CDR2 SQIVND (reference sequence). V lost 5 bases, J lost 1 base, and 3 bases stayed unmatched. CDR3 DNA: TGTGCCAGTAGTCTCGGACTAGCGGGCACAGATACGCAGTATTTT. Amino acids: CASSLGLAGTDTQYF.

V is TRBV28 and J is TRBJ2-7; tentatively, D is TRBD2 (6 bases). The V end lost 6 bases, the J end lost 1 base, and 19 bases lay between the germline ends. The germline CDR1 and CDR2 sequences are MDHEN and SYDVKM. The length of the CDR3 is 16 residues. The CDR3 loop reads CASRAGLLGGSYEQYF. The CDR3 DNA follows: TGTGCCAGCAGGGCGGGACTCTTGGGGGGTTCCTACGAGCAGTACTTC.

A remark on this clone: The sample holds other DNA sequences that translate to the same CDR3. The chain joins TRBV5-1 to TRBJ1-5; D not certain. CDR3 length equals 13 residues. Germline loops: CDR1 SGHRS, CDR2 YFSETQ. Trimming pared 5 bases from V and 0 bases from J, leaving 6 bases between. CDR3 sequence reads: CASSSDSNQPQHF. Written as DNA, the CDR3 is TGCGCCAGCAGTTCAGATAGCAATCAGCCCCAGCATTTT.

The V and J genes are TRBV19 and TRBJ1-5; 7 nucleotides line up with TRBD1. V gave up 5 bases and J gave up 4 bases; unmatched junction bases: 11. Per the germline V gene, CDR1 is LNHDA and CDR2 is SQIVND (reference sequence). The CDR3 has 16 residues. CDR3 DNA sequence: TGTGCCAGTAGTCGATCAAGAGACAGGGCAAATCAGCCCCAGCATTTT. Amino acid sequence: CASSRSRDRANQPQHF.

Points on this clone: Other DNA sequences within the sample encode an identical CDR3. The rearrangement uses TRBV30 and TRBJ1-1; 7 bases map to TRBD1. CDR1 and CDR2 from the germline V gene are GTSNPN and SVGIG (reference sequence). V shed 4 bases, J shed 0 bases, and the junction held 2 bases outside the gene matches. This CDR3 has 13 residues. DNA of the CDR3: TGTGCCTGGAACAGGGGCCTGAACACTGAAGCTTTCTTT. Residues: CAWNRGLNTEAFF.

The chain couples TRBV11-3 to TRBJ1-1, with D tentatively TRBD1 (5 bases). Germline V gene sequence: CDR1 SGHNT, CDR2 YENEEA. With 5 bases removed from V and 0 bases from J, the gap between germline ends came to 10 bases. This CDR3 region has 14 residues. The CDR3 DNA reads TGTGCCAGCAGCCAGACAGCCATGAACACTGAAGCTTTCTTT. It codes for CASSQTAMNTEAFF. Looking up the rest from reference TRBV11-3 and TRBJ1-1 gives the full variable domain: EAGVVQSPRYKIIEKKQPVAFWCNPISGHNTLYWYLQNLGQGPELLIRYENEEAVDDSQLPKDRFSAERLKGVDSTLKIQPAELGDSAVYLCASSQTAMNTEAFFGQGTRLTVV.

J is TRBJ2-1 and V is TRBV11-3, with TRBD2 matching over 10 bases. This CDR3 region has 17 residues. The V and J ends lost 5 bases and 10 bases, in that order; junction bases with no gene match: 17. The germline gives CDR1 SGHNT, CDR2 YENEEA. The CDR3 reads CASSRGGTSGVVLEQFF. The CDR3 coding sequence is TGTGCCAGCAGCCGCGGGGGCACTAGCGGGGTAGTTCTGGAGCAGTTCTTC.

V usage is TRBV11-3 and J usage is TRBJ2-1; 14 bases are shared with TRBD2. Looked up from germline, CDR1 is SGHNT and CDR2 is YENEEA. V trimming: 4 bases; J trimming: 8 bases; junction bases outside the gene matches: 7. This CDR3 comprises 16 residues. CDR3 coding DNA: TGTGCCAGCAGCTCGACTAGCGGGGGGGCCGACGATGAGCAGTTCTTC. Encoded protein: CASSSTSGGADDEQFF.

The CDR3 DNA is TGCGCCAGCAGCTTGGGGGGCCAGTTTGAGGCCAACGTCCTGACTTTC. It specifies CASSLGGQFEANVLTF. V and J are TRBV5-1 and TRBJ2-6; maybe TRBD1 (5 bases). Germline assignment: CDR1 SGHRS and CDR2 YFSETQ. The germline V and J ends were trimmed by 0 bases and 6 bases, with 13 bases remaining between them. This CDR3 has 16 residues.

CDR3 coding DNA: TGTGCCAGCAGCCAAGAACAGGGCAATCAGCCCCAGCATTTT. Its protein is CASSQEQGNQPQHF. V usage is TRBV4-2 and J usage is TRBJ1-5, with D tentatively TRBD1 (5 bases). The CDR3 runs to 14 residues. Between the trimmed V and J ends, which lost 0 bases and 2 bases, there was a span of 5 bases. The germline CDR1 and CDR2 sequences are LGHNA and YNFKEQ.

This clone was counted once. The rearrangement uses TRBV7-8 and TRBJ1-3; 7 bases are shared with TRBD1. From germline, CDR1 is SGHVS and CDR2 FQNEAQ. The V segment lost 2 bases and the J segment 2 bases; nucleotides outside the gene matches: 12. The CDR3 has 18 amino acids. This CDR3 reads CASSLRRVPDRAGNTIYF. The CDR3 DNA follows: TGTGCCAGCAGCTTACGACGAGTACCTGACAGGGCTGGAAACACCATATATTTT.

The J gene is TRBJ2-2, the V gene TRBV23-1; maybe TRBD1 (5 bases). TRBV23-1 is placed among ORFs of uncertain function. Trimming stripped 6 bases from V and 4 bases from J, with 9 bases between. CDR3 size: 13 residues. CDR3 bases: TGCGCCAGCAGCAGACAGTCCACCGGGGAGCTGTTTTTT. The encoded protein is CASSRQSTGELFF.